Below, one T cell receptor beta chain is given with its context. The data were taken from a study of blood T cell repertoires in COVID-19. Study overall: The United States, Italy and Spain were the sources of the acute and convalescent COVID-19 samples. PBMCs, B-cell-depleted T cells, or T cells provided the cDNA or gDNA that made up the material.

Germline assignment: CDR1 MNHEY and CDR2 SVGAGI. CDR3 size: 15 residues. The V end lost 2 bases, the J end lost 2 bases, and 12 bases lay between the germline ends. Data came from immunoSEQ multiplex PCR; TCRdb stores just in-frame clones and leaves some out. Of approximately 220,000 clones in the sample, 86% are singletons; the top ten hold roughly 2.4%. V is TRBV6-5 and J is TRBJ1-1, with D perhaps TRBD1 (6 bases). The sample comprised peripheral blood. This TCR derives from a woman between 50 and 59 years old with acute or convalescent COVID-19. The CDR3 sequence: CASSYEGRGNTEAFF. CDR3 in DNA: TGTGCCAGCAGTTACGAGGGCAGGGGTAACACTGAAGCTTTCTTT.